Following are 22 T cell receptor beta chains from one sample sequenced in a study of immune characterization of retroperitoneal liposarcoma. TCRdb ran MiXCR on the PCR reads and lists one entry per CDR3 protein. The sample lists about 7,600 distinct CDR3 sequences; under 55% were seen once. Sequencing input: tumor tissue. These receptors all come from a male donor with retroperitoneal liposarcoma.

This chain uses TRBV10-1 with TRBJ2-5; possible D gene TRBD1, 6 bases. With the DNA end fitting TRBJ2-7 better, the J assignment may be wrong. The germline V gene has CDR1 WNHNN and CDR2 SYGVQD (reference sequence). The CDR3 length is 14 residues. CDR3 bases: TGCGCCAGCAGTGAGGCAGGGGCCCCCTACGAGCAGTACTTC. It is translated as CASSEAGAPYEQYF.

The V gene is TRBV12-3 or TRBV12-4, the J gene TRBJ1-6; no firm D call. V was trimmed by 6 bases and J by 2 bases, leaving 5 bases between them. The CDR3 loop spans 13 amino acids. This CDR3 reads CASRGTYNSPLHF. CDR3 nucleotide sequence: TGTGCCAGCAGAGGCACCTATAATTCACCCCTCCACTTT.

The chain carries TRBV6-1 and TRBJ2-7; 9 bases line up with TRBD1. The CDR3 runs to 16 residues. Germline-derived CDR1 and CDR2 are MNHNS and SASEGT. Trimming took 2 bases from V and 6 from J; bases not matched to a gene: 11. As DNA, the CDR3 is TGTGCCAGCAGTGAAAGGACGGGACAGGGAGGCATCGAGCAGTACTTC. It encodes CASSERTGQGGIEQYF.

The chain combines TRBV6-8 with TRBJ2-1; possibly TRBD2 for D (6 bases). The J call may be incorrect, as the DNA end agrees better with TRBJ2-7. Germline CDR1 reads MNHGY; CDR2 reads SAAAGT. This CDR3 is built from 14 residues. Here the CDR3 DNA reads TGTGCCAGCAGTCGGGAGTCCCCTTACTACGAGCAGTACTTC. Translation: CASSRESPYYEQYF.

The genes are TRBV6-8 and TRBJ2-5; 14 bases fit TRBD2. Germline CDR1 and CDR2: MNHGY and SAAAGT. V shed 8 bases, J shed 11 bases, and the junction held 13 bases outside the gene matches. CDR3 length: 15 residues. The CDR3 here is CASGIRLAGGREQYF. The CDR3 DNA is TGTGCCAGCGGAATCCGACTAGCGGGGGGGCGTGAGCAGTACTTC.

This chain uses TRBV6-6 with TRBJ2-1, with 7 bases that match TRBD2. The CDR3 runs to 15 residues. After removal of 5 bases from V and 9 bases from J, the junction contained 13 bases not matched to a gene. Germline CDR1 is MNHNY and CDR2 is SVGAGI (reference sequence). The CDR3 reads CASSVAAGEGIEQFF. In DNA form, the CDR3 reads TGTGCCAGCAGTGTTGCGGCGGGGGAAGGTATTGAGCAGTTCTTC.

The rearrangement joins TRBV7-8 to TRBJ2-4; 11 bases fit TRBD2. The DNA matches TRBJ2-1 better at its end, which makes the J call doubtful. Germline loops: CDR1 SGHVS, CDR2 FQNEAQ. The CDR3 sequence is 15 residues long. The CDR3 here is CASSAGTSGTYEQFF. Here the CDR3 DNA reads TGTGCCAGCAGCGCAGGGACTAGCGGAACCTACGAGCAGTTCTTC.

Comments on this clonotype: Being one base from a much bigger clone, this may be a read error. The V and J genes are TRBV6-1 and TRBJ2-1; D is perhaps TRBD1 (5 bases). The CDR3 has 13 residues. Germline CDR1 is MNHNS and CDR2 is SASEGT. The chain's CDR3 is CASSEGQLNGQFF. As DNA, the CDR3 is TGTGCCAGCAGTGAAGGACAGTTAAATGGGCAGTTCTTC.

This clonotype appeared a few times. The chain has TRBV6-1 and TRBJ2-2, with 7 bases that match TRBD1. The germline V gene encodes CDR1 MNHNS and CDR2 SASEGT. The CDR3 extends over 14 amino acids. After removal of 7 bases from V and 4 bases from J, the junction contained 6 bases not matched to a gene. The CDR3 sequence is CASIFRGSTGELFF. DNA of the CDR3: TGTGCCAGCATCTTCAGGGGGTCCACCGGGGAGCTGTTTTTT.

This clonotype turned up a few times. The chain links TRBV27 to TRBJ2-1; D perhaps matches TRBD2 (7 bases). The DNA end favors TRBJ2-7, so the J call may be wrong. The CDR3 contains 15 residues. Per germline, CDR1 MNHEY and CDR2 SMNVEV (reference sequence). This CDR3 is CASSLWGGGFDEQYF. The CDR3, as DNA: TGTGCCAGCAGTTTATGGGGGGGCGGATTCGACGAGCAGTACTTC.

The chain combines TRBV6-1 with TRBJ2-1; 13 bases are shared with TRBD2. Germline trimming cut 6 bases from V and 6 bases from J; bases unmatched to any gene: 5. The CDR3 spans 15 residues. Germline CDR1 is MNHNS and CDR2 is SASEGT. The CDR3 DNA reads TGTGCCAGCAGCGGACTAGCGGGAGCGACCAATGAGCAGTTCTTC. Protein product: CASSGLAGATNEQFF.

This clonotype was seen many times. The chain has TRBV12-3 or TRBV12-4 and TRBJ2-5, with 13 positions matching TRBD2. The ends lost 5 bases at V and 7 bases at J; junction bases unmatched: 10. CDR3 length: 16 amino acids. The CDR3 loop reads CASSDPTSGRRGTQYF. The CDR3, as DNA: TGTGCCAGCAGTGACCCGACTAGCGGGAGGCGGGGGACCCAGTACTTC.

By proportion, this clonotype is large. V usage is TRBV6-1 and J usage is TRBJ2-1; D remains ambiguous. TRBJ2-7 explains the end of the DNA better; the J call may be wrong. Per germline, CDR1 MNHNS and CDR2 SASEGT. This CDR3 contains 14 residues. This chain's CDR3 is CASKWNDGTYEQYF. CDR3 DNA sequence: TGTGCCAGCAAGTGGAACGACGGTACCTACGAGCAGTACTTC.

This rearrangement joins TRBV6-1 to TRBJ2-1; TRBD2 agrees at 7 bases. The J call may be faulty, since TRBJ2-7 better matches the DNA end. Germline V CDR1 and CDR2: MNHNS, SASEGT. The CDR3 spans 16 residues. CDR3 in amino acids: CASSEPSSGSYNEQYF. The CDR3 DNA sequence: TGTGCCAGCAGTGAGCCATCTAGCGGCTCCTACAATGAGCAGTACTTC.

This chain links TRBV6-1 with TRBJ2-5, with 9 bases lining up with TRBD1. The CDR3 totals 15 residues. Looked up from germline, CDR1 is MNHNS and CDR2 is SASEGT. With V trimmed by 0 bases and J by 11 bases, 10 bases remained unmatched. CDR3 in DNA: TGTGCCAGCAGTGAAGCCCGGGACAGGGTTGGTGAGCAGTACTTC. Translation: CASSEARDRVGEQYF.

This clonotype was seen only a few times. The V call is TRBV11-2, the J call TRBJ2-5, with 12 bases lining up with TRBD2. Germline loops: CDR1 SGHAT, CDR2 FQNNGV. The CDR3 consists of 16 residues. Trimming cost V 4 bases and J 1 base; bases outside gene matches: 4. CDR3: CASSSRTSGAQETQYF. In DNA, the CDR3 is TGTGCCAGCAGCTCCCGGACTAGCGGGGCCCAAGAGACCCAGTACTTC.

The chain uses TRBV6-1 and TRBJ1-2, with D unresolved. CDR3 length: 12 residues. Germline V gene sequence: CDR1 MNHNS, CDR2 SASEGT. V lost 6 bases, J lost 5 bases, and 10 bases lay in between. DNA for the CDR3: TGTGCCAGCAGCGCGATCGTGTATGGCTACACCTTC. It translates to CASSAIVYGYTF.

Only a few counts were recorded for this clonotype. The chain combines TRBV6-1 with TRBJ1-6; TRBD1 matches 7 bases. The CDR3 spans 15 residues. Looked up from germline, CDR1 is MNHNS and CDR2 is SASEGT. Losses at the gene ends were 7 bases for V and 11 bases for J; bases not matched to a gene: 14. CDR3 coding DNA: TGTGCCAGCATCGCCCGGGACAGAATAAGGGCACCCCTCCACTTT. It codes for CASIARDRIRAPLHF.

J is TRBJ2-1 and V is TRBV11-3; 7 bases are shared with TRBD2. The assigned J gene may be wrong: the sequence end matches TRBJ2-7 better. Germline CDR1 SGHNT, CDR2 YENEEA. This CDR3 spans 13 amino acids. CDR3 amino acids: CASSAGIGREQYF. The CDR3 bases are TGTGCCAGCAGCGCCGGGATCGGGAGGGAGCAGTACTTC.

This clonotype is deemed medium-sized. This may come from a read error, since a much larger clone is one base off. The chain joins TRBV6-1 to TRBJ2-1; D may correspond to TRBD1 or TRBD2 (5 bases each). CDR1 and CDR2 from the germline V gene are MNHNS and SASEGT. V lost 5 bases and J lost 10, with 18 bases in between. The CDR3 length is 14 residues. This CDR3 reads CASSSGPGRYEQFF. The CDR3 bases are TGTGCCAGCAGTTCCGGACCGGGACGCTACGAGCAGTTCTTC.

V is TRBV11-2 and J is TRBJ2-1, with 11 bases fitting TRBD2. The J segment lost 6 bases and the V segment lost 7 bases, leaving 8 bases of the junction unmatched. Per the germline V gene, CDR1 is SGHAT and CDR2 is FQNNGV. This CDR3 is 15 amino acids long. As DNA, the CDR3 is TGTGCCAGCACCCCCGGGACTAGCGGACTCAATGAGCAGTTCTTC. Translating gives CASTPGTSGLNEQFF. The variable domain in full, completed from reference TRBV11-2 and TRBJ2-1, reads EAGVAQSPRYKIIEKRQSVAFWCNPISGHATLYWYQQILGQGPKLLIQFQNNGVVDDSQLPKDRFSAERLKGVDSTLKIQPAKLEDSAVYLCASTPGTSGLNEQFFGPGTRLTVL.

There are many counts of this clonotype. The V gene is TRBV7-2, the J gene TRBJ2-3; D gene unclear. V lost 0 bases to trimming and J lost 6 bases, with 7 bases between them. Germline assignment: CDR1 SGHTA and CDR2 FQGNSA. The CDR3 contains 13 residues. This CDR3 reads CASSLAPQDTQYF. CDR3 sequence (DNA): TGTGCCAGCAGCTTAGCTCCACAGGATACGCAGTATTTT.